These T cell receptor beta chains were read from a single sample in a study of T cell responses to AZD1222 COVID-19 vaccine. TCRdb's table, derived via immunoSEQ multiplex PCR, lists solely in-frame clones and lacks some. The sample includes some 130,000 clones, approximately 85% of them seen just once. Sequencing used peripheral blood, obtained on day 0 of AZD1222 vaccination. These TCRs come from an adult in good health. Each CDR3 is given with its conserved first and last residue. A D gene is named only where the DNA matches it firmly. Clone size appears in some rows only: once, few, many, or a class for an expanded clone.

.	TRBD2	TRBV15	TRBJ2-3	CATSRGLAGRTDTQYF	TGTGCCACCAGCAGAGGGCTAGCGGGCCGCACAGATACGCAGTATTTT
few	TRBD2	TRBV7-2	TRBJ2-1	CASSTKSGTSGSNEQFF	TGTGCCAGCAGCACGAAATCCGGGACTAGCGGGAGCAATGAGCAGTTCTTC
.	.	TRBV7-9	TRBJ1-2	CASSLDQGRTTYGYTF	TGTGCCAGCAGCTTAGATCAGGGGCGCACGACCTATGGCTACACCTTC
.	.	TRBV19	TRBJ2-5	CASSIVGGAAKLEETQYF	TGTGCCAGTAGTATAGTTGGGGGGGCTGCTAAGCTCGAGGAGACCCAGTACTTC
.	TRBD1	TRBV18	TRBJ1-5	CASSPGQGNQPQHF	TGTGCCAGCTCACCCGGACAGGGGAACCAGCCCCAGCATTTT
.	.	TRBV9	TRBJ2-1	CASSVVGASSSYNEQFF	TGTGCCAGCAGCGTAGTTGGAGCGTCGAGCTCCTACAATGAGCAGTTCTTC
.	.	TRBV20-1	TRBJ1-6	CSASAAYNSPLHF	TGCAGTGCTAGTGCAGCGTATAATTCACCCCTCCACTTT
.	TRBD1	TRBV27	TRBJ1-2	CASSSTHRGNYGYTF	TGTGCCAGCAGTTCTACCCACAGGGGAAACTATGGCTACACCTTC
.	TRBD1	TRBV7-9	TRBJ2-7	CASSAPKDRVTYEQYF	TGTGCCAGCAGCGCACCGAAGGACAGGGTCACCTACGAGCAGTACTTC
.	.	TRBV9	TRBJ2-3	CASSALATSTDTQYF	TGTGCCAGCAGCGCGCTAGCGACTAGCACAGATACGCAGTATTTT
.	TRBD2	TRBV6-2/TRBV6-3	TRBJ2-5	CASSYGGRGETQYF	TGTGCCAGCAGTTATGGCGGGAGGGGAGAGACCCAGTACTTC
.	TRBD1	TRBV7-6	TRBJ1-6	CASSFGTGINSPLHF	TGTGCCAGCAGCTTCGGGACAGGGATTAATTCACCCCTCCACTTT
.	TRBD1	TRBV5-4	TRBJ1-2	CASSKDRDGGYTF	TGTGCCAGCAGCAAGGACAGGGATGGTGGCTACACCTTC
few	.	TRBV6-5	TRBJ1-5	CASSQLNQPQHF	TGTGCCAGCAGTCAATTAAATCAGCCCCAGCATTTT
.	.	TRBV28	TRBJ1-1	CASSLLGRGRTEAFF	TGTGCCAGCAGTTTATTGGGCAGGGGTCGGACTGAAGCTTTCTTT
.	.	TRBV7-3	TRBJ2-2	CASSFGTGELFF	TGTGCCAGCAGCTTCGGGACCGGGGAGCTGTTTTTT